The 26 T cell receptor beta chains below come from one sample, sequenced in a study of human T cells and chemical hapten exposure. Time point of the sample: pre-sensitization, week 0. As to treatment: therapeutic diphenylcyclopropenone sensitization with weekly scalp DPC. One entry per CDR3 protein results from TCRdb running MiXCR on the RACE reads. The top ten hold about 1.6% of the sample, which has around 110,000 distinct CDR3 sequences, 9.5% to 15% seen once. The sample in question was whole blood, obtained in connection with sensitization to the hapten diphenylcyclopropenone (DPC). The receptor source for this set is a woman aged 50 to 60 with alopecia areata. Some clones in this sample may be carry-over from other donors' samples.

V and J are TRBV7-9 and TRBJ1-1, with a weak D call TRBD1 (5 bases). Germline assignment: CDR1 SEHNR and CDR2 FQNEAQ (reference sequence). The CDR3 covers 15 residues. The V end lost 0 bases, the J end lost 0 bases, and 8 bases lay between the germline ends. In DNA, the CDR3 is TGTGCCAGCAGCTTAGCGCAGGGAATGAACACTGAAGCTTTCTTT. Translating gives CASSLAQGMNTEAFF.

This clonotype was seen at least ten times. The V call is TRBV11-3, the J call TRBJ2-2; tentative D call: TRBD2 (5 bases). CDR1 is SGHNT and CDR2 is YENEEA in the germline V gene. This CDR3 has 15 residues. Between the trimmed V and J ends, which lost 1 base and 1 base, there was a span of 7 bases. The CDR3 region is CASSLAGRNTGELFF. The CDR3 nucleotides are TGTGCCAGCAGCTTAGCGGGGAGGAACACCGGGGAGCTGTTTTTT.

CDR3 in DNA: TGCAGTGCTAGAGAAAACAGTCATGAACCCCTCCACTTT. This encodes CSARENSHEPLHF. The chain combines TRBV20-1 with TRBJ1-6; D unclear. The V gene's germline CDR1 is DFQATT and CDR2 SNEGSKA (reference sequence). The CDR3 contains 13 residues. Trimming stripped 0 bases from V and 12 bases from J, with 12 bases between.

This clonotype came up a few times. The J gene is TRBJ1-1, the V gene TRBV7-2, with a weak D call TRBD1 (5 bases). Trimming shortened V by 3 bases and J by 1 base, and 15 bases separated the two germline ends. The CDR3 contains 16 residues. Germline lookup yields CDR1 SGHTA and CDR2 FQGNSA. CDR3 residues: CASSLFPRGKNTEAFF. CDR3 DNA sequence: TGTGCCAGCAGCTTGTTCCCGAGGGGAAAGAACACTGAAGCTTTCTTT.

This clonotype was counted many times. The rearrangement uses TRBV6-6 and TRBJ2-7; 7 nucleotides agree with TRBD1. The length of the CDR3 is 16 residues. The germline V gene has CDR1 MNHNY and CDR2 SVGAGI (reference sequence). V lost 4 bases to trimming and J lost 0 bases; unmatched junction nucleotides: 9. CDR3 amino acids: CASSSGQVSTSYEQYF. CDR3 DNA sequence: TGTGCCAGCAGTTCCGGACAGGTATCGACCTCCTACGAGCAGTACTTC.

This clonotype was seen a few times. The J gene is TRBJ2-1, the V gene TRBV29-1; the D gene could be TRBD1 or TRBD2 (5 bases each). Germline values: CDR1 SQVTM, CDR2 ANQGSEA. The ends were cut back, 3 bases at V and 8 bases at J, with 14 bases in the middle. The CDR3 extends over 13 amino acids. CDR3 bases: TGCAGCGTTGAGGGGGTAGCTAGGGATGAGCAGTTCTTC. Its translation is CSVEGVARDEQFF.

This clonotype was picked up a small number of times. The CDR3 loop reads CASSFVGLNTEAFF. CDR3 DNA: TGCGCCAGCAGCTTCGTGGGCTTGAACACTGAAGCTTTCTTT. The chain couples TRBV5-1 to TRBJ1-1; D not certain. CDR3 length equals 14 residues. With 2 bases removed from V and 0 bases from J, the gap between germline ends came to 8 bases. Germline CDR1 is SGHRS and CDR2 is YFSETQ.

The genes are TRBV12-3 or TRBV12-4 and TRBJ1-6; TRBD1 matches 7 bases. The CDR3 has 16 amino acids. The ends lost 7 bases at V and 7 bases at J; junction bases unmatched: 13. In nucleotides, the CDR3 is TGTGCCAGCACCACCCAGGGGGTCGGACGGAATTCACCCCTCCACTTT. It translates to CASTTQGVGRNSPLHF.

Details on this clonotype: A read error may produce the germline difference seen at one junction end. The chain's CDR3 is CASSQGDGFGYNEQIF. In nucleotides, the CDR3 is TGCGCCAGCAGCCAAGGGGACGGTTTCGGGTACAATGAGCAGATCTTC. The gene calls are TRBV4-3 and TRBJ2-1; tentatively, D is TRBD1 or TRBD2 (5 bases each). The CDR3 is 16 amino acids. CDR1 is LGHNA and CDR2 is YSLEER in the germline V gene.

There are a few counts of this clonotype. The chain joins TRBV6-1 to TRBJ2-5, with TRBD2 matching 7 bases. V lost 9 bases, J lost 1 base, and 11 bases stayed unmatched. Per germline, CDR1 MNHNS and CDR2 SASEGT. CDR3 size: 15 residues. In DNA form, the CDR3 reads TGTGCCAGTATTTCGGGACTAACGATCCAAGAGACCCAGTACTTC. It yields the protein CASISGLTIQETQYF.

This sequence joins TRBV20-1 and TRBJ2-4, with 8 bases aligning to TRBD1. The trim removed 6 bases at V and 0 bases at J, leaving 7 bases unmatched. Germline V gives CDR1 DFQATT, CDR2 SNEGSKA (reference sequence). This CDR3 has 15 residues. CDR3 region: CSATQQGGAKNIQYF. CDR3 bases: TGCAGTGCCACCCAACAGGGGGGAGCCAAAAACATTCAGTACTTC.

This clonotype was detected only a few times. The chain uses TRBV28 and TRBJ1-1; D is undetermined. This CDR3 has 11 amino acids. CDR1 MDHEN and CDR2 SYDVKM come from the germline V gene. Trimming removed 3 bases from V and 8 bases from J, with 7 bases in between. The CDR3 loop is CASSFTREAFF. The CDR3 region has the DNA TGTGCCAGCAGTTTTACAAGGGAAGCTTTCTTT.

This clonotype was seen a handful of times. The chain employs TRBV28 and TRBJ2-7, with a tentative D call TRBD2 (6 bases). The V end lost 10 bases, the J end lost 7 bases, and 17 bases lay between the germline ends. The germline V gene has CDR1 MDHEN and CDR2 SYDVKM. The CDR3 is 12 residues long. The CDR3 DNA reads as TGTGCCACCCGGGGGTCCGTGCGGGAGCAGTACTTC. This sequence encodes CATRGSVREQYF.

This clonotype has only a few counts. The chain couples TRBV4-1 to TRBJ2-2, with 7 positions matching TRBD2. V lost 1 base, J lost 6 bases, and 8 bases stayed unmatched. This CDR3 region has 16 residues. Germline CDR1 MGHRA, CDR2 YSYEKL. The CDR3 DNA reads TGCGCCAGCAGCCAAGTACTAGCGTTGAGATCCGGGGAGCTGTTTTTT. Amino acids: CASSQVLALRSGELFF.

The rearrangement joins TRBV2 to TRBJ2-1; 8 bases match TRBD1. The CDR3 sequence is 15 residues long. Germline V gene lookup returns CDR1 SNHLY and CDR2 FYNNEI. With 3 bases clipped from V and 8 bases from J, the junction kept 9 bases outside the gene matches. The CDR3 DNA sequence: TGTGCCAGCAGTGATCAGGGGGCGATGTTCGATGAGCAGTTCTTC. It specifies CASSDQGAMFDEQFF.

This chain connects TRBV28 to TRBJ1-6; D unclear. CDR3 length: 13 amino acids. Trimming took off 9 bases at V and 8 bases at J, with 14 bases between the two ends. Germline V gene sequence: CDR1 MDHEN, CDR2 SYDVKM. For the CDR3, the DNA is TGTGCCAGTCTTACGGACGGGGATTCACCCCTCCACTTT. It specifies CASLTDGDSPLHF.

Turning to this clonotype: The junction differs from germline at one of its ends, possibly a read error. J is TRBJ1-2 and V is TRBV7-2; D unclear. This CDR3 contains 14 residues. The germline gives CDR1 SGHTA, CDR2 FQGNSA. CDR3 DNA: TGTGTCAGCAGCTTAGACGGGGTCACCTATGGCTACACCTTC. Translating it yields CVSSLDGVTYGYTF.

The V gene is TRBV7-9, the J gene TRBJ2-3; the D is unclear. V lost 5 bases and J 0 bases, leaving 15 bases between the germline ends. The CDR3 is made up of 16 amino acids. Germline V CDR1 and CDR2: SEHNR, FQNEAQ (reference sequence). CDR3 sequence (DNA): TGTGCCAGCAGCAACCGTCCGGCAACTAGCACAGATACGCAGTATTTT. Its translation is CASSNRPATSTDTQYF.

The V gene is TRBV20-1, the J gene TRBJ1-1; perhaps TRBD1 as D (5 bases). This CDR3 is 12 amino acids long. V dropped 0 bases and J dropped 8 bases, with 10 bases sitting between them. The germline V gene encodes CDR1 DFQATT and CDR2 SNEGSKA (reference sequence). As DNA, the CDR3 is TGCAGTGCTAGAGAGTGGGGCAGGGAAGCTTTCTTT. Translated: CSAREWGREAFF.

This clonotype was observed many times. The rearrangement links TRBV6-5 to TRBJ2-7; D remains unclear. Trimming took 4 bases from V and 2 from J, leaving 12 bases between them. CDR1 and CDR2 from the germline V gene are MNHEY and SVGAGI. The CDR3 is made up of 14 amino acids. The CDR3 region has the DNA TGTGCCAGCAGTTCCTCCGGAAGGGCCTACGAGCAGTACTTC. This translates into CASSSSGRAYEQYF.

The CDR3 DNA reads TGTGCCAGCAGCGTAGGCAGTCTGAACACTGAAGCTTTCTTT. Translation gives CASSVGSLNTEAFF. The V gene is TRBV9, the J gene TRBJ1-1, with D hard to call. Germline lookup yields CDR1 SGDLS and CDR2 YYNGEE. Trimming removed 0 bases from V and 0 bases from J, with 6 bases in between. This CDR3 contains 14 residues.

This chain connects TRBV5-4 to TRBJ2-7; D gene ambiguous. In germline, CDR1 is SGHNT, CDR2 YYREEE (reference sequence). V was shortened by 4 bases and J by 3 bases, with 11 bases between the two germline ends. This CDR3 comprises 13 residues. CDR3 in amino acids: CASSAPWNYEQYF. CDR3 in DNA: TGTGCCAGCAGCGCCCCCTGGAACTACGAGCAGTACTTC.

The J gene is TRBJ2-3, the V gene TRBV20-1; D unresolved. Germline CDR1 and CDR2: DFQATT and SNEGSKA (reference sequence). The CDR3 extends over 13 amino acids. Trimming cost V 3 bases and J 4 bases, with 11 bases left between them. DNA for the CDR3: TGCAGTGCTAGTCGGCCGTCTTCAGATACGCAGTATTTT. Amino acids: CSASRPSSDTQYF.

This clonotype appeared many times. This chain connects TRBV28 to TRBJ1-5; maybe TRBD1 (5 bases). This CDR3 region has 15 residues. The V end lost 7 bases, the J end lost 4 bases, and 17 bases lay between the germline ends. Germline loops: CDR1 MDHEN, CDR2 SYDVKM. The CDR3 reads CASNYRGGENQPQHF. The CDR3 nucleotides read TGTGCCAGCAATTATCGTGGGGGGGAGAATCAGCCCCAGCATTTT. The variable domain in full, with the rest retrieved from reference TRBV28 and TRBJ1-5, is DVKVTQSSRYLVKRTGEKVFLECVQDMDHENMFWYRQDPGLGLRLIYFSYDVKMKEKGDIPEGYSVSREKKERFSLILESASTNQTSMYLCASNYRGGENQPQHFGDGTRLSIL.

This chain connects TRBV7-6 to TRBJ1-1, with TRBD1 as a possible D gene (6 bases). Trimming stripped 4 bases from V and 3 bases from J, with 18 bases between. Germline V gives CDR1 SGHVS, CDR2 FNYEAQ. The length of the CDR3 is 16 residues. This CDR3 reads CASSYHVEGGDTEAFF. The CDR3 DNA sequence: TGTGCCAGCAGCTACCACGTAGAGGGGGGCGACACTGAAGCTTTCTTT. The variable domain in full, with the rest retrieved from reference TRBV7-6 and TRBJ1-1, is GAGVSQSPRYKVTKRGQDVALRCDPISGHVSLYWYRQALGQGPEFLTYFNYEAQQDKSGLPNDRFSAERPEGSISTLTIQRTEQRDSAMYRCASSYHVEGGDTEAFFGQGTRLTVV.

This clonotype was seen a handful of times. The gene calls are TRBV7-2 and TRBJ1-1; the D is unclear. Germline V gene data show CDR1 as SGHTA and CDR2 as FQGNSA. Trimming cost V 5 bases and J 3 bases, with 16 bases left between them. CDR3 length: 15 amino acids. The CDR3 loop reads CASSPQPAGDTEAFF. For the CDR3, the DNA is TGTGCCAGCAGCCCCCAACCGGCCGGGGACACTGAAGCTTTCTTT.